This T cell receptor beta chain was recorded in a study of T cell repertoires in cytomegalovirus infection. As for the study in general: Public TCR beta signatures were indicative of both CMV infection and a matching HLA type. Overall study results and limits: The study found HLA-C-restricted CMV-specific TCR beta clonotypes dominating the ex vivo response.

Trimming at V came to 0 bases and at J to 4 bases, leaving 5 bases not matched to a gene. CDR1 and CDR2 (germline): SGHTA, FQGNSA. This CDR3 has 15 residues. TCRdb used MiXCR to reprocess the reads, holding one entry per CDR3 protein. Found here are roughly 90,000 distinct CDR3 sequences, 25% to 30% of them singletons; the top ten hold around 68%. This clonotype was recorded at least ten times. The antigen is undetermined. This receptor was taken from a human donor in good health (CMV status not recorded). Some clones in this sample may be carry-over from other donors' samples. Sequences were derived from CD8+ T cells from cultured PBMCs, sampled from culture after CMV antigen stimulation. The V and J genes are TRBV7-2 and TRBJ2-7; 8 bases line up with TRBD2. CDR3 loop: CASSLAPSGYYEQYF. DNA for the CDR3: TGTGCCAGCAGCTTAGCTCCTAGCGGGTATTACGAGCAGTACTTC.